This TCR beta chain comes out of a study of regulatory T cells in long-lasting Graves disease (dated by TCRdb to the early 2020s). With respect to the entire study: Persistent Graves' disease meant more than 5 years of antithyroid drug treatment with TSH receptor autoantibodies that stayed positive. A total of around 35 samples underwent TCR sequencing: around 13 from persistent and some 20 from newly diagnosed Graves' disease patients. Antithyroid drugs had been taken for approximately 9.7 years on average by persistent Graves' disease patients in the clinical cohort. Peripheral blood TCR sequencing and RNA sequencing compared persistent Graves' disease patients with newly diagnosed Graves' disease patients. The study was registered as a clinical trial and conducted in China.

Turning to this clonotype: Its antigen remains unidentified. Base quality data are lacking; no much larger clone is found one base away.

What the authors observed across the whole study: The study examined only peripheral blood because the primary lesion, thyroid tissue, could not be accessed. TRBV28, TRBJ1-2 and TRBJ2-5 were preferentially used in persistent disease, while TRBV20-1 and TRBJ2-1 were favored in newly diagnosed disease. As a limitation, the authors acknowledged that the small sample size may reduce accuracy. A larger number of public clonotypes was shared among persistent patients (over 2,500) than among newly diagnosed patients (roughly 970). Compared with newly diagnosed patients, persistent Graves' disease patients had lower TCR Shannon entropy and fewer highly expanded clones, which suggests clonal expansion. Sequencing and analysis were restricted to the TCR beta chain.

The time point label for this specimen denotes: persistent/refractory GD, antithyroid drugs over 5 years with positive TRAb. For both TCR sequencing and RNA sequencing, RNA was extracted from PBMCs in TRIzol. Graves' disease was diagnosed according to American Thyroid Association guidelines. Recruitment of patients was carried out at an endocrinology department in Xi'an, China. Each patient gave roughly 10 milliliters of peripheral blood, collected in an EDTA anticoagulant tube. PBMCs were isolated by Ficoll Paque Plus density gradient separation without further T cell sorting. An Agilent 2100 Bioanalyzer and agarose gel were used to assess RNA quality, and a NanoDrop 2000 was used to measure RNA concentration. The CDR3 has 15 amino acids, counting the end cysteine and phenylalanine. Only the CDR3 portion is preserved as DNA: 45 bases, with reading frame beginning at the first base. CDR1 and CDR2, per the germline V gene (reference sequence), are SGHKS and YYEKEE. Here V drops 4 bases and J drops 6 bases, and the junction holds 12 bases not matched to any gene.

Libraries were constructed by multiplex PCR. The data were produced on an Illumina HiSeq 4000. CDR3 regions were amplified by Arm-PCR with iRepertoire HTBI primers to construct TCR beta libraries. PCR products were gel purified before sequencing. The study's own analysis went as follows. Gene usage analysis of CDR3 amino acid clonotypes relied on the 60 or so TRBV and 13 to 15 TRBJ segments identified across samples. COPE and FqMerger were used to merge the filtered high-quality paired reads into contigs. BLAST was used to align contigs to IMGT TRBV, TRBD and TRBJ reference genes, and CDR3 was defined according to IMGT. Highly expanded clones were defined as clonotypes with a frequency above 0.1%. Repertoire diversity was measured by Shannon entropy, and V-J evenness by the Gini coefficient. Public clonotypes were defined as clonotypes shared by more than one individual. TCRdb passed the public sequencing reads through fastp at Q25 and MiXCR, retaining productive beta sequences. Every entry covers one CDR3 protein and lists the most common genes and DNA from its rows. TCRdb's processing, not the authors', yielded these V and J calls. Counted in this sample were approximately 400,000 distinct CDR3 sequences; around a quarter of them appeared once. About a quarter of the sample is held by the ten biggest clonotypes.

This sequence was found in a female donor with Graves disease. The source material was peripheral blood mononuclear cells (PBMCs), sampled when the disease was refractory, from a patient treated with antithyroid drugs. The sequence links TRBV5-5 to TRBJ2-7; 8 central bases correspond to TRBD2. The CDR3 loop reads CASSMGAGGGREQYF. The DNA reads TGTGCCAGCAGCATGGGGGCGGGAGGAGGACGCGAGCAGTACTTC.